The clone carrying this TCR beta chain was recorded many times. The method was immunoSEQ multiplex PCR; TCRdb's version includes in-frame clones alone and lacks a portion of them. The sample contains over 120,000 clones, around 78% of which appear only once. Germline V gives CDR1 MNHNS, CDR2 SASEGT. V lost 3 bases and J 0 bases, leaving 15 bases between the germline ends. The CDR3 covers 17 residues. This sample stems from a study of blood T cell repertoires in COVID-19. The receptor's source is a woman over 75 with active or convalescent COVID-19. The chain combines TRBV6-1 with TRBJ2-1, with D possibly matching TRBD1 (5 bases). Material: peripheral blood. The CDR3 here is CASSEPADTSSYNEQFF. As DNA, the CDR3 is TGTGCCAGCAGTGAGCCCGCGGACACGAGCTCCTACAATGAGCAGTTCTTC.